This passage covers 24 T cell receptor beta chains from one sample sequenced in a study of cytomegalovirus exposure and HLA in healthy donors. PCR amplification relied on 60 Vbeta primers (plus 13 Jbeta primers). Profiling relied on immunoSEQ multiplex PCR, and the TCRdb table lists in-frame clones only, not all of them. The data show roughly 40,000 clones, with approximately 52% seen just once and about 12% held by the top ten. Input material: PBMCs. The receptors originated from a human donor in good health.

The CDR3 here is CASSLRETTEAFF. Here the CDR3 DNA reads TGTGCCAGCAGTTTACGGGAGACCACTGAAGCTTTCTTT. The chain employs TRBV27 and TRBJ1-1, with D unresolved. Germline V gene data show CDR1 as MNHEY and CDR2 as SMNVEV (reference sequence). The V and J ends lost 2 bases and 4 bases respectively, with 8 bases between them. The CDR3 extends over 13 amino acids.

V gene TRBV4-3 combines with J gene TRBJ1-2, with 9 nucleotides matching TRBD1. V lost 3 bases, J lost 6 bases, and 8 bases stayed unmatched. Germline-derived CDR1 and CDR2 are LGHNA and YSLEER. The CDR3 totals 15 residues. As DNA, the CDR3 is TGCGCCAGCAGCCACAGTATCCGGGACAGGGATGGCTACACCTTC. Its translation is CASSHSIRDRDGYTF.

The chain uses TRBV7-2 and TRBJ2-5; 11 bases map to TRBD2. This CDR3 spans 14 amino acids. J gave up 5 bases and V 3 bases, and 2 bases lay outside the gene matches. Germline V CDR1 and CDR2: SGHTA, FQGNSA. CDR3 residues: CASSFLAGGETQYF. In DNA, the CDR3 is TGTGCCAGCAGCTTTCTAGCGGGAGGCGAGACCCAGTACTTC.

This rearrangement joins TRBV5-1 to TRBJ2-1; D perhaps matches TRBD2 (6 bases). The CDR3 has 16 residues. Trimming took off 2 bases at V and 4 bases at J, with 16 bases between the two ends. Germline CDR1 and CDR2: SGHRS and YFSETQ. CDR3: CASSFRDSPAYNEQFF. The CDR3 DNA follows: TGCGCCAGCAGCTTCCGGGACTCTCCTGCATACAATGAGCAGTTCTTC.

The rearrangement links TRBV5-5 to TRBJ1-1; perhaps TRBD1 as D (6 bases). Trimming took 2 bases from V and 5 from J, leaving 16 bases between them. CDR1 is SGHKS, CDR2 YYEKEE, per germline (reference sequence). The CDR3 totals 15 residues. CDR3 residues: CASSFPQGSLTEAFF. CDR3 DNA: TGTGCCAGCAGCTTCCCCCAGGGGAGCCTTACTGAAGCTTTCTTT.

This chain connects TRBV2 to TRBJ1-4; tentative D call: TRBD1 (5 bases). This CDR3 is 14 amino acids long. Trimming pared 10 bases from V and 4 bases from J, leaving 16 bases between. CDR1 and CDR2 from the germline V gene are SNHLY and FYNNEI. CDR3 loop: CATSPQGRNEKLFF. The CDR3 nucleotides are TGTGCCACCTCCCCCCAGGGCCGTAATGAAAAACTGTTTTTT.

The chain has TRBV29-1 and TRBJ1-4, with D unresolved. The germline gives CDR1 SQVTM, CDR2 ANQGSEA. CDR3 size: 13 residues. V dropped 4 bases and J dropped 8 bases, with 14 bases sitting between them. The CDR3 DNA reads TGCAGCGTTGCACAGTCTCCCAGCGAAAAACTGTTTTTT. It translates to CSVAQSPSEKLFF.

This chain connects TRBV5-1 to TRBJ1-2, with D possibly TRBD1 on 5 matching bases. V shed 7 bases and J shed 0 bases, with 10 bases lying between them. Germline V gene sequence: CDR1 SGHRS, CDR2 YFSETQ. There are 13 residues in the CDR3. The CDR3 loop reads CASRLGANYGYTF. The CDR3 DNA is TGCGCCAGCCGCCTAGGGGCTAACTATGGCTACACCTTC.

The rearrangement links TRBV4-3 to TRBJ2-1; 9 bases are a match to TRBD1. The length of the CDR3 is 15 residues. Trimming at V came to 3 bases and at J to 2 bases, leaving 2 bases not matched to a gene. Germline lookup yields CDR1 LGHNA and CDR2 YSLEER. In DNA form, the CDR3 reads TGCGCCAGCAGCCAGGGACAGGGTCCCTACAATGAGCAGTTCTTC. Amino acid sequence: CASSQGQGPYNEQFF.

The gene calls are TRBV18 and TRBJ1-4, with TRBD1 matching over 7 bases. The CDR3 runs to 16 residues. Per the germline V gene, CDR1 is KGHSH and CDR2 is LQKENI. The J segment lost 7 bases and the V segment lost 3 bases, leaving 11 bases of the junction unmatched. The CDR3 here is CASSPKRQGPSEKLFF. The CDR3 DNA reads as TGTGCCAGCTCACCGAAAAGACAGGGCCCCTCTGAAAAACTGTTTTTT. The entire variable domain, with the rest obtained from reference TRBV18 and TRBJ1-4, is as follows: NAGVMQNPRHLVRRRGQEARLRCSPMKGHSHVYWYRQLPEEGLKFMVYLQKENIIDESGMPKERFSAEFPKEGPSILRIQQVVRGDSAAYFCASSPKRQGPSEKLFFGSGTQLSVL.

DNA for the CDR3: TGTGCCAGCAGTTCCGGGACTAGCGACACCGGGGAGCTGTTTTTT. It is translated as CASSSGTSDTGELFF. The rearrangement uses TRBV6-6 and TRBJ2-2; 10 bases agree with TRBD2. J gave up 3 bases and V 4 bases, and 2 bases lay outside the gene matches. The CDR3 runs to 15 residues. The V gene's germline CDR1 is MNHNY and CDR2 SVGAGI (reference sequence).

This clone was picked up a small number of times. V and J are TRBV7-3 and TRBJ2-3; perhaps TRBD2 as D (5 bases). The CDR3 contains 15 residues. Germline values: CDR1 SGHTA, CDR2 FQGTGA. V shed 3 bases and J shed 1 base, with 11 bases lying between them. The CDR3: CASSFMGDGTDTQYF. In DNA form, the CDR3 reads TGTGCCAGCAGCTTTATGGGAGATGGCACAGATACGCAGTATTTT.

The rearrangement uses TRBV7-9 and TRBJ2-6; possible D gene TRBD1, 5 bases. This CDR3 is built from 17 residues. CDR1 and CDR2 from the germline V gene are SEHNR and FQNEAQ (reference sequence). Between the trimmed V and J ends, which lost 1 base and 2 bases, there was a span of 12 bases. CDR3 nucleotide sequence: TGTGCCAGCAGCTTAGGGCAGGGCAAGACTGGGGCCAACGTCCTGACTTTC. Its translation: CASSLGQGKTGANVLTF.

This rearrangement joins TRBV11-3 to TRBJ2-1, with a tentative D call TRBD2 (7 bases). Germline V CDR1 and CDR2: SGHNT, YENEEA. Trimming took 5 bases from V and 4 from J, leaving 15 bases between them. The CDR3 totals 15 residues. Here the CDR3 DNA reads TGTGCCAGCAGCCCTAAACGGGGGGCGTACAATGAGCAGTTCTTC. This gives the protein CASSPKRGAYNEQFF.

This chain connects TRBV25-1 to TRBJ1-5, with 11 nucleotides matching TRBD1. V lost 4 bases to trimming and J lost 8 bases; unmatched junction nucleotides: 7. The CDR3 is made up of 15 amino acids. Germline lookup yields CDR1 MGHDK and CDR2 SYGVNS. CDR3 amino acids: CASSAGQGAREPQHF. The CDR3 nucleotides read TGTGCCAGCAGTGCCGGACAGGGGGCGAGGGAGCCCCAGCATTTT.

This sequence joins TRBV30 and TRBJ1-2; possibly TRBD1 for D (5 bases). Germline loops: CDR1 GTSNPN, CDR2 SVGIG (reference sequence). V was shortened by 2 bases and J by 3 bases, with 10 bases between the two germline ends. The CDR3 totals 13 residues. Here the CDR3 reads CAWSRGGDYGYTF. In DNA, the CDR3 is TGTGCCTGGAGTAGGGGCGGTGACTATGGCTACACCTTC.

Only a few counts were recorded for this clone. This chain connects TRBV6-5 to TRBJ1-2; 7 bases map to TRBD1. CDR1 and CDR2 (germline): MNHEY, SVGAGI. The V segment lost 5 bases and the J segment 5 bases; nucleotides outside the gene matches: 8. The CDR3 totals 14 residues. The CDR3 loop reads CASSRGQGYYGYTF. The CDR3, as DNA: TGTGCCAGCAGTAGGGGGCAGGGCTATTATGGCTACACCTTC.

The chain joins TRBV15 to TRBJ2-5, with 13 bases fitting TRBD2. Germline CDR1 LNHNV, CDR2 YYDKDF (reference sequence). V gave up 3 bases and J gave up 5 bases; unmatched junction bases: 12. CDR3 length: 18 amino acids. In nucleotides, the CDR3 is TGTGCCACCAGCAGTCCACCGGGACTAGCGGGGATTGATGAGACCCAGTACTTC. It codes for CATSSPPGLAGIDETQYF.

The chain links TRBV6-5 to TRBJ1-1, with 7 nucleotides matching TRBD1. V lost 6 bases to trimming and J lost 2 bases; unmatched junction nucleotides: 6. The germline V gene has CDR1 MNHEY and CDR2 SVGAGI. This CDR3 region has 14 residues. CDR3 sequence (DNA): TGTGCCAGCAGACTCGACAGGGTTAACACTGAAGCTTTCTTT. Translating it yields CASRLDRVNTEAFF.

J is TRBJ2-3 and V is TRBV7-2, with a weak D call TRBD2 (6 bases). CDR1 and CDR2 (germline): SGHTA, FQGNSA. Trimming stripped 5 bases from V and 6 bases from J, with 12 bases between. The CDR3 consists of 13 residues. CDR3: CASSVGRGDTQYF. CDR3 coding DNA: TGTGCCAGCAGCGTGGGGCGGGGTGATACGCAGTATTTT.

The genes are TRBV28 and TRBJ1-2; 11 nucleotides align to TRBD1. In germline, CDR1 is MDHEN, CDR2 SYDVKM. This CDR3 has 13 residues. Losses at the gene ends were 6 bases for V and 8 bases for J; bases not matched to a gene: 5. CDR3 in DNA: TGTGCCAGCAGAGGACAGGGGGCGCCCGGCTACACCTTC. It specifies CASRGQGAPGYTF.

This clone was detected only once. J is TRBJ2-3 and V is TRBV5-1, with TRBD2 matching over 13 bases. Germline CDR1 SGHRS, CDR2 YFSETQ. The V segment lost 0 bases and the J segment 4 bases; nucleotides outside the gene matches: 14. The CDR3 sequence is 20 residues long. The CDR3 sequence: CASSLARTSGGAIKPDTQYF. The CDR3 DNA follows: TGCGCCAGCAGCTTGGCCCGGACTAGCGGGGGCGCCATAAAGCCAGATACGCAGTATTTT.

The V and J genes are TRBV5-1 and TRBJ1-1; no clear D gene. The V and J ends lost 3 bases and 3 bases respectively, with 15 bases between them. The length of the CDR3 is 15 residues. The germline CDR1 and CDR2 sequences are SGHRS and YFSETQ. CDR3 DNA sequence: TGCGCCAGCAGCTCCAAACTTCGACGGGACACTGAAGCTTTCTTT. Its protein is CASSSKLRRDTEAFF. The full variable domain, with the rest looked up from reference TRBV5-1 and TRBJ1-1, is KAGVTQTPRYLIKTRGQQVTLSCSPISGHRSVSWYQQTPGQGLQFLFEYFSETQRNKGNFPGRFSGRQFSNSRSEMNVSTLELGDSALYLCASSSKLRRDTEAFFGQGTRLTVV.

V gene TRBV10-3 combines with J gene TRBJ2-7; 11 nucleotides match TRBD2. The CDR3 runs to 15 residues. CDR1 and CDR2 (germline): ENHRY, SYGVKD. After removal of 5 bases from V and 1 base from J, the junction contained 4 bases not matched to a gene. The CDR3 reads CAISWLAGGSYEQYF. CDR3 bases: TGTGCCATCAGTTGGTTAGCGGGAGGGTCCTACGAGCAGTACTTC.